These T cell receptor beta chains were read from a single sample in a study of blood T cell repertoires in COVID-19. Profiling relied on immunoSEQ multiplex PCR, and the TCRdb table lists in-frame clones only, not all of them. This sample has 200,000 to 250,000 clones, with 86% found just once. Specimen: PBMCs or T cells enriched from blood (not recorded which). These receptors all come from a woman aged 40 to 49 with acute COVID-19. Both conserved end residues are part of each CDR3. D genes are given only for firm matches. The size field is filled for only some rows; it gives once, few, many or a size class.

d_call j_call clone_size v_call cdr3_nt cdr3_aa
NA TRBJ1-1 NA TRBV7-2 TGTGCCAGCAGCTTCCGGACAGTCGCCCCCACTGAAGCTTTCTTT CASSFRTVAPTEAFF
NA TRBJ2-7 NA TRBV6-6 TGTGCCAGCAGGTCGGACAGCTACGAGCAGTACTTC CASRSDSYEQYF
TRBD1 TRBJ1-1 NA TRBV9 TGTGCCAGCAGCGTCGCGGCAGGGGGAAACACTGAAGCTTTCTTT CASSVAAGGNTEAFF
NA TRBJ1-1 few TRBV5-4 TGTGCCAGCGGAGGCGGCCACACTGAAGCTTTCTTT CASGGGHTEAFF
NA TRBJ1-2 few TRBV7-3 TGTGCCAGCAGCTCCAACAGGGAGAGCGGTGGCTACACCTTC CASSSNRESGGYTF
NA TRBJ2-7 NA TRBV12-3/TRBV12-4 TGTGCCAGCATCGGGAGTTACTTC CASIGSYF
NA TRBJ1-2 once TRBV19 TGTGCCAGTAGTGTAAGTTGGACAGACTATGGCTACACCTTC CASSVSWTDYGYTF
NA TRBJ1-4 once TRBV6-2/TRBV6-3 TGTGCCAGCAGTTACCGGAGTAATGAAAAACTGTTTTTT CASSYRSNEKLFF
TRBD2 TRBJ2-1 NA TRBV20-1 TGCAGTGCTAGTGCACTAGCGGGGCAGGGAGGTGAGCAGTTCTTC CSASALAGQGGEQFF
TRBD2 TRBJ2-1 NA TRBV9 TGTGCCAGCAGCCCAGGGACTAGCGGGGTGGATGAGCAGTTCTTC CASSPGTSGVDEQFF
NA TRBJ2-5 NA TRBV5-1 TGCGCCAGCAGCTTGGGTCACAGTTCGGAGACCCAGTACTTC CASSLGHSSETQYF
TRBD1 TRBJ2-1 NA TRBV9 TGTGCCAGCAGCGTAGACAGGGGGTTTTCCATCCTACACAATGAGCAGTTCTTC CASSVDRGFSILHNEQFF
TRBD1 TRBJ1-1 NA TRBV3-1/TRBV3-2 TGTGCCAGCAGCCAGGACAGGGGAGCCACTGAAGCTTTCTTT CASSQDRGATEAFF
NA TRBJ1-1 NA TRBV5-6 TGTGCCAGCAGGAGTGTGGGCGCAGGGGACACTGAAGCTTTCTTT CASRSVGAGDTEAFF
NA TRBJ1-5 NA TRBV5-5 TGTGCCAGCAGCACAACCCAGGGGAACGGTCAGCCCCAGCATTTT CASSTTQGNGQPQHF
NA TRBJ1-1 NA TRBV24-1 TGTGCCACCAGTGATTTCTTGTTCTACGGGACATCGGTTCTCACTGAAGCTTTCTTT CATSDFLFYGTSVLTEAFF
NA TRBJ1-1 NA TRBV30 TGTGCCTGGAGCCGAGACCCGACTGATATAAACACTGAAGCTTTCTTT CAWSRDPTDINTEAFF
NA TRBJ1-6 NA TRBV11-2 TGTGCCAGCAGCTTAGATGTAGGGGTCAGCTCCTATAATTCACCCCTCCACTTT CASSLDVGVSSYNSPLHF
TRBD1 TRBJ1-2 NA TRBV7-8 TGTGCCAGCAGTCAAAATACAGGGGGCGCAAACTATGGCTACACCTTC CASSQNTGGANYGYTF
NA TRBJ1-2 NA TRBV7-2 TGTGCCAGCAGCTTAGATCCGGGAAAAAACTATGGCTACACCTTC CASSLDPGKNYGYTF
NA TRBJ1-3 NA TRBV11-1 TGTGCCAGCAGCTTAGTTTCCTGTTCGAGGGGAAACACCATATATTTT CASSLVSCSRGNTIYF
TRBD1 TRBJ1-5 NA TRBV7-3 TGTGCCAGCAGCTTAATCGGCCCCCAGGGGGTTGAAAATCAGCCCCAGCATTTT CASSLIGPQGVENQPQHF